Listed below are T cell receptor beta chains from one sample, sequenced in a study of T cells in Graves' hyperthyroidism and ophthalmopathy. Via MiXCR, TCRdb re-called the multiplex PCR reads, giving one row per CDR3 protein. The table has under 450,000 distinct CDR3 sequences, 13% seen once. The sequencing sample was made of blood. The receptor set was obtained from a man in his thirties or forties with Graves' hyperthyroidism that later progressed to Graves' ophthalmopathy. Each CDR3 is given with its conserved first and last residue. The D gene is left open where the match is weak. Not every row has a clone size; where given, it reads once, few, many or a size class.

. | TRBD1 | TRBJ2-3 | TRBV6-1 | TGTGCCAGCAGTGACCGGGACAGATACACAGATACGCAGTATTTT | CASSDRDRYTDTQYF
few | TRBD1 | TRBJ1-5 | TRBV19 | TGTGCCAGCAATGACAGGGAAGGGGGGATGAGCAATCAGCCCCAGCATTTT | CASNDREGGMSNQPQHF
many | . | TRBJ1-2 | TRBV4-1 | TGCGCCAGCAGCCTCAGGACACCTCGGGGAGGCTACACCTTC | CASSLRTPRGGYTF
many | . | TRBJ1-3 | TRBV10-3 | TGTGCCATCAGTGAGTCGTGGGGGTTCGGAAACACCATATATTTT | CAISESWGFGNTIYF
. | . | TRBJ2-1 | TRBV6-1 | TGTGCCAGCAGTGAGGGCAGGGAGGCTGAGCAGTTCTTC | CASSEGREAEQFF
many | . | TRBJ1-1 | TRBV28 | TGTGCCAGCAGAACAGGCTCCACTGAAGCTTTCTTT | CASRTGSTEAFF
many | TRBD2 | TRBJ2-7 | TRBV20-1 | TGCAGTGCTACCCTAATGCGACTAGCTTACGAGCAGTACTTC | CSATLMRLAYEQYF
many | TRBD1 | TRBJ2-7 | TRBV29-1 | TGCAGCGTTTCAAGGACAGGGAGCGAGCAGTACTTC | CSVSRTGSEQYF
many | TRBD1 | TRBJ1-6 | TRBV6-1 | TGTGCCAGCAGAATTTATCCGGGACAGAATAATTCACCCCTCCACTTT | CASRIYPGQNNSPLHF
. | . | TRBJ2-5 | TRBV20-1 | TGCAGTGCTGCCCCTCTTGGCAGGAACCAAGAGACCCAGTACTTC | CSAAPLGRNQETQYF
. | . | TRBJ1-1 | TRBV4-1 | TGCGCCAGCAGCCGGGGGGTCACTGAAGCTTTCTTT | CASSRGVTEAFF
. | . | TRBJ1-3 | TRBV5-6 | TGTGCCAGCAGCTTACAGGCGTCCTCTGGAAACACCATATATTTT | CASSLQASSGNTIYF
many | . | TRBJ1-4 | TRBV15 | TGTGCCACCAGCAGAGATTCGCTAGAAAAACTGTTTTTT | CATSRDSLEKLFF
few | TRBD1 | TRBJ2-1 | TRBV19 | TGTGCCAGTAGTCCGCGGACAGGAGGTGAGCAGTTCTTC | CASSPRTGGEQFF
. | . | TRBJ1-1 | TRBV7-9 | TGTGCCAGCAGCCAACAGGGCAAGAACACTGAAGCTTTCTTT | CASSQQGKNTEAFF
. | . | TRBJ2-1 | TRBV7-6 | TGTGCCAGCAGCTTAGTACAGGCAGGACTTGGGTCCAATGAGCAGTTCTTC | CASSLVQAGLGSNEQFF
few | . | TRBJ2-3 | TRBV7-9 | TGTGCCAGCAGCGGCCCCCTAAAAGCCCTCCACACAGATACGCAGTATTTT | CASSGPLKALHTDTQYF
few | . | TRBJ1-2 | TRBV12-3/TRBV12-4 | TGTGCCAGCAGCCCCCCCTTAAGTGGAGGCTATGGCTACACCTTC | CASSPPLSGGYGYTF
. | . | TRBJ1-4 | TRBV7-8 | TGTGCCAGCAAAACAGCGACTAATGAAAAACTGTTTTTT | CASKTATNEKLFF
few | TRBD1 | TRBJ2-3 | TRBV19 | TGTGCCAGTAGGCGACAGGGGCAAAGCCGGGGGGATACGCAGTATTTT | CASRRQGQSRGDTQYF
. | TRBD2 | TRBJ2-3 | TRBV4-1 | TGCGCCAGCAGCCAAGAAGCGGGGGACTTCACAGATACGCAGTATTTT | CASSQEAGDFTDTQYF
many | . | TRBJ1-2 | TRBV7-2 | TGTGCCAGCAGCTTAGCGCGACAGGCACGGGGCTACACCTTC | CASSLARQARGYTF
many | . | TRBJ1-2 | TRBV10-3 | TGTGCCATCAGTGAGTCAGGCAGGGTGACGAATGGCTACACCTTC | CAISESGRVTNGYTF
few | TRBD2 | TRBJ2-5 | TRBV28 | TGTGCCAGCAGTTTATACCGAGCGGGGGGGCCTTCTGGCCAAGAGACCCAGTACTTC | CASSLYRAGGPSGQETQYF
few | . | TRBJ1-1 | TRBV5-1 | TGCGCCAGCAGCTTGGTGGGACACGTTGAAGCTTTCTTT | CASSLVGHVEAFF
few | . | TRBJ2-7 | TRBV20-1 | TGCAGTGCTAGAGCATCCGGGGGAAACGAGCAGTACTTC | CSARASGGNEQYF
many | . | TRBJ1-2 | TRBV12-3/TRBV12-4 | TGTGCCAGCAGGAGAAAGGGCAGAACTTATGGCTACACCTTC | CASRRKGRTYGYTF
. | TRBD2 | TRBJ2-1 | TRBV7-9 | TGTGCCAGCAGCTTTCCGGGACTAGCGCGTGAGCAGTTCTTC | CASSFPGLAREQFF
many | . | TRBJ1-1 | TRBV10-3 | TGTGCCATCAGTGAGTTACAGGGAAGCACTGAAGCTTTCTTT | CAISELQGSTEAFF
many | . | TRBJ1-1 | TRBV29-1 | TGCAGCGGCCCAGGGACGCCTGAAGCTTTCTTT | CSGPGTPEAFF
. | . | TRBJ1-4 | TRBV7-9 | TGTGCCAGCAGCCCAGGGGAGTTTTACGGCGCGACTAATGAAAGACTGTTTTTT | CASSPGEFYGATNERLFF
many | . | TRBJ1-6 | TRBV12-3/TRBV12-4 | TGTGCCAGCAGTTCGGTGGGGCACGGGAATTCACCCCTCCACTTT | CASSSVGHGNSPLHF
few | . | TRBJ1-4 | TRBV20-1 | TGCAGTGCCCAGGGACCGCCGAATGAAAAACTGTTTTTT | CSAQGPPNEKLFF
. | . | TRBJ2-7 | TRBV29-1 | TGCAGCGTTGCAGCAGAGGTGTCTCGGGAGCAGTACTTC | CSVAAEVSREQYF
few | TRBD2 | TRBJ2-2 | TRBV12-5 | TGTGCTTGCCGGGACTATCTTTTGGGGGAGCTGTTTTTT | CACRDYLLGELFF
many | . | TRBJ2-7 | TRBV2 | TGTGCCAGCAATATGGCCGAGCAGTACTTC | CASNMAEQYF
many | TRBD2 | TRBJ2-7 | TRBV7-9 | TGTGCCAGCAGCTTGGGGGGGTACTACGAGCAGTACTTC | CASSLGGYYEQYF
many | TRBD1 | TRBJ1-2 | TRBV5-1 | TGCGCCAGCAGCTTGGAACAGGGGTTTGGCTACACCTTC | CASSLEQGFGYTF
. | . | TRBJ1-2 | TRBV20-1 | TGCAGTGCTGACGGACAGCTTAACTATGGCTACACCTTC | CSADGQLNYGYTF
many | . | TRBJ2-2 | TRBV5-1 | TGCGCCAGCAGCTTGGGGACATCCTTCACCGGGGAGCTGTTTTTT | CASSLGTSFTGELFF
few | . | TRBJ2-7 | TRBV6-1 | TGTGCCAGCGCCGGGACAATTTACGAGCAGTACTTC | CASAGTIYEQYF
many | TRBD1 | TRBJ1-2 | TRBV24-1 | TGTGCCACCAGTGACACTAACCGTGTCCCGGGACAGGGTTACTATGGCTACACCTTC | CATSDTNRVPGQGYYGYTF
few | TRBD1 | TRBJ2-2 | TRBV12-5 | TGTGCTAGTGGCCCCCCCGGGACAGGGTACACCGGGGAGCTGTTTTTT | CASGPPGTGYTGELFF
. | . | TRBJ2-7 | TRBV4-1 | TGCGCCAGCAGCACCCGGCACGGTCCCTACGAGCAGTACTTC | CASSTRHGPYEQYF
many | TRBD1 | TRBJ2-2 | TRBV12-5 | TGTGCTAGTGGTTCTCCCCGGGCAGGGGGCTACGGGGAGCTGTTTTTT | CASGSPRAGGYGELFF
. | TRBD1 | TRBJ2-2 | TRBV6-6 | TGTGCCAGCAGTTACTCAACAGGGGGCTTCGGCACCGGGGAGCTGTTTTTT | CASSYSTGGFGTGELFF
many | TRBD1 | TRBJ2-5 | TRBV5-6 | TGTGCCAGCAGCTTGGGTTTGGGACAGATTGAGACCCAGTACTTC | CASSLGLGQIETQYF
many | . | TRBJ1-5 | TRBV12-3/TRBV12-4 | TGTGCCAGCAGTTTGGGCAGAAGAGGCAATCAGCCCCAGCATTTT | CASSLGRRGNQPQHF
many | TRBD1 | TRBJ1-5 | TRBV30 | TGTGCCTGGAGTTTGCAGGGGGCCAATCAGCCCCAGCATTTT | CAWSLQGANQPQHF
. | TRBD2 | TRBJ2-1 | TRBV6-1 | TGTGCCAGCAGTCCGACCAGCGGGGGCGGAAAAAGTGAGCAGTTCTTC | CASSPTSGGGKSEQFF